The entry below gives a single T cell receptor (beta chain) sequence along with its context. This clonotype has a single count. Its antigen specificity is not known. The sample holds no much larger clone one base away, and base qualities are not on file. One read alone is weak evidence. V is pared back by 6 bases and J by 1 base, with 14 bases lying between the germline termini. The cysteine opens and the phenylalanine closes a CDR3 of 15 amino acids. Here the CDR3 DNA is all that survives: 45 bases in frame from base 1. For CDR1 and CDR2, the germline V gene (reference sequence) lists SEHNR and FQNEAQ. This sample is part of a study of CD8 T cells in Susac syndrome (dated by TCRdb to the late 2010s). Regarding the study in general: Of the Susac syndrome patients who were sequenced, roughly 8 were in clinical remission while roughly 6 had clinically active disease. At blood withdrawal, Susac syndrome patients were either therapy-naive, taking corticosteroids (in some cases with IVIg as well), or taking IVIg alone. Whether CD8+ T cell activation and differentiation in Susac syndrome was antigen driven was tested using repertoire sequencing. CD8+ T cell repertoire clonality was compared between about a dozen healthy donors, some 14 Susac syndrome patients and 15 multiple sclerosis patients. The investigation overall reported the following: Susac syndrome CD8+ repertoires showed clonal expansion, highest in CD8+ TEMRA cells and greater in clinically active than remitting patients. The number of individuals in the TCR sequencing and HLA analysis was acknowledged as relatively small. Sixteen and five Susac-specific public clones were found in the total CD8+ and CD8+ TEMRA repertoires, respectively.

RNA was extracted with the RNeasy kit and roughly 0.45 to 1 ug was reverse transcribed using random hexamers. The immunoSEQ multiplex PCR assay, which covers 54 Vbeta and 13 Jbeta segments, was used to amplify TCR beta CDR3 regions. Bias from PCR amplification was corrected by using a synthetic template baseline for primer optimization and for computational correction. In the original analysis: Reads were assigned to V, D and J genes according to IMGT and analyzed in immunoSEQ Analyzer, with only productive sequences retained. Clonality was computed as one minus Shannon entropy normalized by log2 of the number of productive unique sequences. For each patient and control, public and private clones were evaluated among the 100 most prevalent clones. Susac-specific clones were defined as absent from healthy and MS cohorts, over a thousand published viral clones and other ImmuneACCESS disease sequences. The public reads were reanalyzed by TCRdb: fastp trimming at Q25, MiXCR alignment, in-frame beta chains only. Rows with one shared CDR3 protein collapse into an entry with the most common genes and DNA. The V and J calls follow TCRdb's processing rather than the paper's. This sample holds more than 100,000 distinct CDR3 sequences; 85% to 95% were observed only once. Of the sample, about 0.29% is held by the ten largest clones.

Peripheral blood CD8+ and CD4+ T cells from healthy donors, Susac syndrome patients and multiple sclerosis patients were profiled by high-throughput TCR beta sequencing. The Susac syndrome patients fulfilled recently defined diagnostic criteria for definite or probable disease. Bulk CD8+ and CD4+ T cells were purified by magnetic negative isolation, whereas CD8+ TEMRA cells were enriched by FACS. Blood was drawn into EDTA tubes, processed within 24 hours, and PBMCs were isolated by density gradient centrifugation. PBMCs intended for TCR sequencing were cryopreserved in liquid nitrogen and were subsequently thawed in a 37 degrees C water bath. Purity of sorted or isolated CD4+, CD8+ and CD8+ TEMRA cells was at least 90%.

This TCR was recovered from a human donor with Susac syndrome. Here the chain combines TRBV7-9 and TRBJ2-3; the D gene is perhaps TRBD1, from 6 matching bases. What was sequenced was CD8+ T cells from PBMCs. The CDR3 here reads CASSGQLRGTDTQYF. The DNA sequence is TGTGCCAGCAGTGGACAGTTAAGAGGCACAGATACGCAGTATTTT.